Reported below is one T cell receptor (beta chain). Its antigen is not identified. Profiling relied on immunoSEQ multiplex PCR, and the TCRdb table lists in-frame clones only, not all of them. The table lists about 1.5 million clones, 95% to 99% of them singletons. This record belongs to a study of shared clonotypes between healthy human individuals. Overall study context: The study enrolled a couple of women and three men aged 18 to 49. Study-wide results and caveats: Sampling used blood alone; tissue repertoires probably differ.

The CDR3 has 15 residues. The germline V gene has CDR1 MNHNS and CDR2 SASEGT. Deletions cut 5 bases from V and 2 bases from J, with 13 bases between. V and J are TRBV6-1 and TRBJ2-4; D unresolved. This clonotype originated in a young man in good health. The sequencing input was naive CD4+ T cells sorted from blood. Stated subset: CD45RA+ positively selected. The CDR3 is CASSPLVTPKNIQYF. The CDR3 nucleotides are TGTGCCAGCAGTCCTCTCGTGACGCCCAAAAACATTCAGTACTTC.